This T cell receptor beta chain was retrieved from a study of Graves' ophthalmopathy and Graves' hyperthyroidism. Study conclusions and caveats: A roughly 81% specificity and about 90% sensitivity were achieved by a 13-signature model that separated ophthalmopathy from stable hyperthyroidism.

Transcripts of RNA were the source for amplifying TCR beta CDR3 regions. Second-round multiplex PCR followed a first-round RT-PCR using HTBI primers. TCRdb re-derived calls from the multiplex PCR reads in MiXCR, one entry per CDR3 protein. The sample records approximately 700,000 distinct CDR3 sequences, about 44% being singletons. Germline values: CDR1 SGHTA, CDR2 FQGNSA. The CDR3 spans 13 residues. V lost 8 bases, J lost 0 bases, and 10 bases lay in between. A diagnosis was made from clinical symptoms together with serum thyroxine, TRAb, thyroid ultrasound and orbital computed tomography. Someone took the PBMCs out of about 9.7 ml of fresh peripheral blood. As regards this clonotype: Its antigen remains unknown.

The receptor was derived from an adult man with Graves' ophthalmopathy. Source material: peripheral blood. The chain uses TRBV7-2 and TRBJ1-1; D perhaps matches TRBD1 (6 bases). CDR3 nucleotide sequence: TGTGCCAGCCCTACAGGGATGAACACTGAAGCTTTCTTT. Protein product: CASPTGMNTEAFF.